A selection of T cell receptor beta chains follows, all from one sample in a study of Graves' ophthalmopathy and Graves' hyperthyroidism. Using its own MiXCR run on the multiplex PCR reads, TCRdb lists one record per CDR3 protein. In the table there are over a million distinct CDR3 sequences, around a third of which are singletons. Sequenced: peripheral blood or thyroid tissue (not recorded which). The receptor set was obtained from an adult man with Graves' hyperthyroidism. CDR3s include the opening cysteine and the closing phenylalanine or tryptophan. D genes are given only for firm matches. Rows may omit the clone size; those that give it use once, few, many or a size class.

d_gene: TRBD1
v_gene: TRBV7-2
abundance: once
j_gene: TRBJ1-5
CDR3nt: TGTGCCAGCACTACTACCCCGGGATTGCGGGACAGGAGAAATCAGCCCCAGCATTTT
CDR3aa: CASTTTPGLRDRRNQPQHF

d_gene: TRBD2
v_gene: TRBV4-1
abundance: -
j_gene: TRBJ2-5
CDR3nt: TGCGCCAGCAGCCTGAGGACTAGCGGGAGAGGGGGGTTAGAGACCCAGTACTTC
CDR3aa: CASSLRTSGRGGLETQYF

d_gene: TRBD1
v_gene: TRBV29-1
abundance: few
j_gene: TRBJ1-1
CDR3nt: TGCAGCGTCCACAGCCACACAGGGGGCACTGAAGCTTTCTTT
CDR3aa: CSVHSHTGGTEAFF

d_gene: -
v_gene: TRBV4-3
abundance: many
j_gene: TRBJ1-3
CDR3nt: TGCGCCAGCAGCCAGCGGATTTCTGGAAACACCATATATTTT
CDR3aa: CASSQRISGNTIYF

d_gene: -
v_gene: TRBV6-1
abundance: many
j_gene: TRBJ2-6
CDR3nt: TGTGCCAGCAGTGATCGGCTCTCTGGGGCCAACGTCCTGACTTTC
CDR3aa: CASSDRLSGANVLTF

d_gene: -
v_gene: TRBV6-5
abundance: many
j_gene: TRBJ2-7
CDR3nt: TGTGCCAGCCGACCTGGATTTCCCAAGGTGGCAGGCGAGCAGTACTTC
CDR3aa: CASRPGFPKVAGEQYF

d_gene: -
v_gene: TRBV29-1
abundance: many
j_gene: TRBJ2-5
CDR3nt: TGCAGCGTTGATAGTCCTGGGGTTTTTGGGACCCAGTACTTC
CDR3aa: CSVDSPGVFGTQYF

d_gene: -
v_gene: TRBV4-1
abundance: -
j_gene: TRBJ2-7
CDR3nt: TGCGCCAGCAGCCAACGGGAAGGCCCGTCGCAGCAGTACTTC
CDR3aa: CASSQREGPSQQYF

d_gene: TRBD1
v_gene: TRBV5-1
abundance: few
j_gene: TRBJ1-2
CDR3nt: TGCGCCAGCAGCTTGTATTTTGACAGGGCTAACTATGGCTACACCTTC
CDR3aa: CASSLYFDRANYGYTF

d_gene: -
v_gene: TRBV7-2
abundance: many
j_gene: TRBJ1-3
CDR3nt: TGTGCCAGCAGCTCACAAAGGTCCAGGGCGAACACCATATATTTT
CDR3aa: CASSSQRSRANTIYF

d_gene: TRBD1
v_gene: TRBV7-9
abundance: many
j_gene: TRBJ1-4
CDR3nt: TGTGCCAGCAGCATTACAGGGGGCGGTGAAAAACTGTTTTTT
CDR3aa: CASSITGGGEKLFF

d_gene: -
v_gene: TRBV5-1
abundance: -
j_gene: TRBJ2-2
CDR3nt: TGCGCCAGCAGTTGGATCGGAGAGGAGCTGTTTTTT
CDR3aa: CASSWIGEELFF

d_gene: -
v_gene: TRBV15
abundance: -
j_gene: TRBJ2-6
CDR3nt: TGTGCCACCAGCAGAGATCGACTCGGGGGGCCAATTGAAGCTTTC
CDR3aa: CATSRDRLGGPIEAF

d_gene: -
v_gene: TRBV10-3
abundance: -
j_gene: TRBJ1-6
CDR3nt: TGTGCCATCAGTGACGACAGCTCCTATAATTCACCCCTCCACTTT
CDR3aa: CAISDDSSYNSPLHF

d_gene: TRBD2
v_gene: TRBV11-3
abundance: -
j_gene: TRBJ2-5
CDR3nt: TGTGCCAGCAGCCAACCTTTTAGCGGGGGGTCCCGGGAAGAGACCCAGTACTTC
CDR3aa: CASSQPFSGGSREETQYF

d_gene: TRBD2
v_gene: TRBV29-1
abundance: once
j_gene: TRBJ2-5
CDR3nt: TGCAGCGCCAGGACTAGCGGGAGAGTCGGGGCCCAGTACTTC
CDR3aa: CSARTSGRVGAQYF

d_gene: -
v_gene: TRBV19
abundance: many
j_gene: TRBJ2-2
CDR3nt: TGTGCCAGTCGGCGGGATTCGTCCACCGGGGAGCTGTTTTTT
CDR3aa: CASRRDSSTGELFF

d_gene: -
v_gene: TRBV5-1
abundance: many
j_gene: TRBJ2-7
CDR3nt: TGCGCCAGCGCCGTCCGCCTCTCCTACGAGCAGTACTTC
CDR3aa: CASAVRLSYEQYF

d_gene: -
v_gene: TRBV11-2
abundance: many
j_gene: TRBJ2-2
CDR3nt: TGTGCCAGCAGCTGGGGACGGACCGGGGAGCTGTTTTTT
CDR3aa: CASSWGRTGELFF

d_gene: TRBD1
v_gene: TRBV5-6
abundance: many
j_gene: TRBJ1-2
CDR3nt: TGTGCCAGCAGCTGGAACTTAGGACAGGGGGCCCGAGGCTATGGCTACACCTTC
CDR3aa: CASSWNLGQGARGYGYTF

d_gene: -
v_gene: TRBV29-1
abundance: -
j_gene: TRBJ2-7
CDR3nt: TGCAGCGTTTACAGGGTCAACGAGCAGTACTTC
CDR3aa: CSVYRVNEQYF

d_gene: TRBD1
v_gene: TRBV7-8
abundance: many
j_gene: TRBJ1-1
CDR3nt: TGTGCCAGCAGCCCCCCCGACAGGGAGAATGAAGCTTTCTTT
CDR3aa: CASSPPDRENEAFF

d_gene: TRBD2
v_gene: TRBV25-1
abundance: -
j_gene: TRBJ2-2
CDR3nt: TGTGCCAGCAGGCCTACGGGACTAGCGGGGGGGCTGAGGGAGCTGTTTTTT
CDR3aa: CASRPTGLAGGLRELFF

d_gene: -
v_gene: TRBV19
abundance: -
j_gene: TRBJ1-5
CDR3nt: TGTGCCAGCAGTTACTCCTTATATCAGCCCCAGCATTTT
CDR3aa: CASSYSLYQPQHF

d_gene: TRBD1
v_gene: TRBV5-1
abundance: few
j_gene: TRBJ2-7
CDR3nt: TGCGCCAGCAGTAGGGGGGACAGGGTGACTTCCTACGAGCAGTACTTC
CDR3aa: CASSRGDRVTSYEQYF

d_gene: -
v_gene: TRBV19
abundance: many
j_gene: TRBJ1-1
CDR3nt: TGTGCCAGTAATACAGGGAGCACTGAAGCTTTCTTT
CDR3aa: CASNTGSTEAFF

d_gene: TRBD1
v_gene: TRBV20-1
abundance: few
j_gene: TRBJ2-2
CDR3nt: TGCAGTGCTCCCGACAGGGAGAACACCGGGGAGCTGTTTTTT
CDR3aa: CSAPDRENTGELFF

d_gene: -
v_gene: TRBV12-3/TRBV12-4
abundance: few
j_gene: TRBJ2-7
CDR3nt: TGTGCCAGCAGTTTTTCTAGTACGGGCGAGCAGTACTTC
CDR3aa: CASSFSSTGEQYF

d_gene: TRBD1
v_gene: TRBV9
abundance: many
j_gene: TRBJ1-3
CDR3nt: TGTGCCAGCAGCGGACGGGACAGCGGAAACACCATATATTTT
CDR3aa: CASSGRDSGNTIYF

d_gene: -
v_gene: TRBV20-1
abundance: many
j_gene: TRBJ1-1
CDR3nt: TGCAGTGCTAGAGTCCGGGGCAGGAACACTGAAGCTTTCTTT
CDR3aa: CSARVRGRNTEAFF

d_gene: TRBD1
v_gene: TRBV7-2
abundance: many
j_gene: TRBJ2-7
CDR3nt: TGTGCCAGCAGCTTAGTCCGGACAGGGTCCTACGAACAGTACTTC
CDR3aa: CASSLVRTGSYEQYF

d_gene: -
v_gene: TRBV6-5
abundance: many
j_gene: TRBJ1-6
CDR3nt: TGTGCCAGCAGTTGGGACGCAAAGGGACCCCTCCACTTT
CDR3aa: CASSWDAKGPLHF

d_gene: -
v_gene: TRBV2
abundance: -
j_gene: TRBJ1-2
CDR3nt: TGTGCCAGCAGTGAAGTAAGAACAGACAACTATGGCTACACCTTC
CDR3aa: CASSEVRTDNYGYTF

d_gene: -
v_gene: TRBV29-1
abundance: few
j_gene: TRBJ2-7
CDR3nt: TGCAGCGTTGTTTCGGTAACTAGTCCCAGCTACGAGCAGTACTTC
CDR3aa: CSVVSVTSPSYEQYF

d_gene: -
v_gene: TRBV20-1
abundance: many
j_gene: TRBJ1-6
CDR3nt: TGCAGTGCTAGGCAGGGGATGATTAATTCACCCCTCCACTTT
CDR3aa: CSARQGMINSPLHF

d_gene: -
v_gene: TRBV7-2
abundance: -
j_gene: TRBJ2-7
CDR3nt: TGTGCCAGCAGCTTAGACCGACAACGTCCAAGCTACGAGCAGTACTTC
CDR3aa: CASSLDRQRPSYEQYF

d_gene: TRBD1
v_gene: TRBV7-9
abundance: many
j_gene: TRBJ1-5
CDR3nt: TGTGCCAGTAGCCTTGGGGACAGTAGCAATCAGCCCCAGCATTTT
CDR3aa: CASSLGDSSNQPQHF